This entry is about one T cell receptor beta chain. The data were taken from a study of blood T cell repertoires in COVID-19. Whole-study context: Specimens from acute and convalescent COVID-19 originated in the United States, Italy and Spain. Sources were T cells, B-cell-depleted T cells, or PBMCs; the material itself was cDNA or gDNA.

Authors' analysis steps: Reference gene primers were amplified, and this amplification served to estimate nucleated cell counts. Libraries were prepared by immunoSEQ multiplex PCR; TCRdb keeps only in-frame clonotypes and omits some of them. V, J and clone size are those of that table, while D and trimming were read from the DNA. Of more than 250,000 clones in the sample, around 83% were seen once. CDR1 is MNHEY, CDR2 SVGAGI, per germline. CDR3 length: 15 residues. The ends lost 4 bases at V and 4 bases at J; junction bases unmatched: 6. The source of this sequence is a man in his late teens or twenties with active or convalescent COVID-19. Sequencing was done on a sample of peripheral blood. The chain combines TRBV6-5 with TRBJ2-1; 8 bases fit TRBD2. The CDR3 region has the DNA TGTGCCAGCAGTTTAGCGGGACCTGGGTACAATGAGCAGTTCTTC. It yields the protein CASSLAGPGYNEQFF.